The next 13 T cell receptor beta chains were all read from a single sample in a study of blood T cell repertoires in COVID-19. Clones were sequenced by immunoSEQ multiplex PCR, and TCRdb holds only the in-frame ones, with some missing. The sample carries 140,000 or so clones, around 90% recorded once. Source material: peripheral blood. These receptors originate from a human donor in a cohort sampled during active COVID-19.

The V gene is TRBV5-8, the J gene TRBJ2-7, with 10 bases that match TRBD1. Trimming at V came to 3 bases and at J to 4 bases, leaving 10 bases not matched to a gene. From germline, CDR1 is SGHTS and CDR2 YDEGEE. The CDR3 totals 16 residues. The CDR3 spells CASSSFGTGDSYEQYF. The CDR3 nucleotides are TGTGCCAGCAGCTCCTTCGGGACAGGGGATAGTTACGAGCAGTACTTC.

This chain joins TRBV28 and TRBJ2-7; 9 bases are shared with TRBD2. Unmatched junction bases numbered 6, after V lost 6 bases and J lost 6 bases. The CDR3 is made up of 13 amino acids. Germline CDR1 reads MDHEN; CDR2 reads SYDVKM. CDR3 in DNA: TGTGCCAGCAGCCTAGGGACTAGCCGCGAGCAGTACTTC. This gives the protein CASSLGTSREQYF.

The genes are TRBV27 and TRBJ1-1, with 8 bases matching TRBD1. The trim removed 5 bases at V and 5 bases at J, leaving 7 bases unmatched. The germline CDR1 and CDR2 sequences are MNHEY and SMNVEV (reference sequence). The CDR3 consists of 14 residues. The CDR3 coding sequence is TGTGCCAGCAGTGCTCAGGGGGCCTTAACTGAAGCTTTCTTT. Residues: CASSAQGALTEAFF.

The J gene is TRBJ2-1, the V gene TRBV7-9; 7 nucleotides line up with TRBD1. This CDR3 has 16 amino acids. Losses at the gene ends were 5 bases for V and 3 bases for J; bases not matched to a gene: 10. Germline CDR1 reads SEHNR; CDR2 reads FQNEAQ (reference sequence). CDR3 in amino acids: CASSPLTGARYNEQFF. Written as DNA, the CDR3 is TGTGCCAGCAGCCCCCTCACAGGGGCTCGCTACAATGAGCAGTTCTTC.

The chain links TRBV6-6 to TRBJ1-4; D possibly corresponds to TRBD1 (5 bases). V lost 7 bases and J lost 3, with 9 bases in between. The V gene's germline CDR1 is MNHNY and CDR2 SVGAGI (reference sequence). The CDR3 is 13 amino acids. CDR3 in DNA: TGTGCCAGCACCTGGGGGGCTAATGAAAAACTGTTTTTT. Residues: CASTWGANEKLFF.

The chain couples TRBV18 to TRBJ1-3; the match to TRBD1 covers 7 bases. The CDR3 is 16 residues long. J lost 0 bases, V lost 2 bases, and 4 bases had no gene match. Germline lookup yields CDR1 KGHSH and CDR2 LQKENI. CDR3 residues: CASSPDRASSGNTIYF. The CDR3 bases are TGTGCCAGCTCACCAGACAGGGCGAGCTCTGGAAACACCATATATTTT.

This chain connects TRBV7-3 to TRBJ2-3; perhaps TRBD2 as D (6 bases). Trimming shortened V by 5 bases and J by 6 bases, and 24 bases separated the two germline ends. CDR3 size: 17 residues. Germline CDR1 SGHTA, CDR2 FQGTGA. The CDR3 DNA follows: TGTGCCAGCAGCACCGAACCCGGGACTCGTACCTCGGATACGCAGTATTTT. Protein sequence: CASSTEPGTRTSDTQYF.

This clone has a handful of counts. The chain carries TRBV5-1 and TRBJ2-2; D may be TRBD1 (6 bases). Germline V gene lookup returns CDR1 SGHRS and CDR2 YFSETQ. Trimming stripped 3 bases from V and 7 bases from J, with 7 bases between. CDR3 length equals 12 residues. The CDR3 loop reads CASSSQGGELFF. CDR3 DNA: TGCGCCAGCAGCTCACAGGGCGGGGAGCTGTTTTTT.

This sequence joins TRBV11-3 and TRBJ2-1; 8 bases are shared with TRBD1. The V gene end was trimmed by 0 bases and the J gene end by 5 bases; junction bases not matched to a gene: 3. The length of the CDR3 is 15 residues. CDR1 is SGHNT, CDR2 YENEEA, per germline. This chain's CDR3 is CASSLDQGANNEQFF. The CDR3 DNA reads as TGTGCCAGCAGCTTAGATCAGGGGGCGAACAATGAGCAGTTCTTC.

This chain uses TRBV7-9 with TRBJ2-1; 11 bases align to TRBD2. The length of the CDR3 is 15 residues. After removal of 9 bases from V and 6 bases from J, the junction contained 10 bases not matched to a gene. CDR1 and CDR2 (germline): SEHNR, FQNEAQ (reference sequence). The CDR3 nucleotides are TGTGCCAGGACAGAACTAGCGGGAGTTAGCAATGAGCAGTTCTTC. Its translation: CARTELAGVSNEQFF.

The chain recombines TRBV2 with TRBJ2-7, with D maybe TRBD2 (5 bases). Trimming took off 0 bases at V and 3 bases at J, with 21 bases between the two ends. Germline loops: CDR1 SNHLY, CDR2 FYNNEI. This CDR3 spans 18 amino acids. The CDR3 bases are TGTGCCAGCAGTGAAGCAGGAGGAGGAGGTCGTAGTTTCTACGAGCAGTACTTC. This encodes CASSEAGGGGRSFYEQYF.

This chain joins TRBV6-4 and TRBJ1-2; 8 bases fit TRBD1. The CDR3 is 15 residues long. Germline V CDR1 and CDR2: MRHNA, SNTAGT. Losses at the gene ends were 6 bases for V and 7 bases for J; bases not matched to a gene: 13. CDR3 region: CASRPTGGVIGGYTF. The CDR3 DNA reads as TGTGCCAGCAGACCAACAGGGGGGGTGATCGGTGGCTACACCTTC.

This clone was counted a few times. The chain has TRBV30 and TRBJ1-1, with D perhaps TRBD1 (5 bases). V gave up 7 bases and J gave up 1 base, with 19 bases separating them. Germline CDR1 and CDR2: GTSNPN and SVGIG (reference sequence). The CDR3 is made up of 15 amino acids. CDR3 amino acids: CASPEGRTSNTEAFF. The CDR3 nucleotides are TGTGCCTCTCCGGAGGGGCGGACCTCGAACACTGAAGCTTTCTTT. The variable domain in full, completed from reference TRBV30 and TRBJ1-1, reads SQTIHQWPATLVQPVGSPLSLECTVEGTSNPNLYWYRQAAGRGLQLLFYSVGIGQISSEVPQNLSASRPQDRQFILSSKKLLLSDSGFYLCASPEGRTSNTEAFFGQGTRLTVV.